The TCR beta chain described here comes from a study of OX40 agonist ivuxolimab in advanced cancers. Across the study: Ivuxolimab, an antibody acting as an agonist of OX40 (CD134), was used to treat patients.

Autoimmune disease history or systemic immunosuppression disqualified patients. The CDR3 runs to 15 residues. Germline CDR1 reads SGDLS; CDR2 reads YYNGEE. The V end lost 1 base, the J end lost 5 bases, and 10 bases lay between the germline ends. The protocol was immunoSEQ multiplex PCR, while the TCRdb copy is restricted to in-frame clones and leaves out a portion. The data hold about 70,000 clones, with roughly 77% observed a single time. The sample here was CD4+ or CD8+ T cells sorted from blood, taken in a trial of the OX40 agonist ivuxolimab. The origin of this receptor is an adult with an advanced solid tumor such as melanoma, head and neck, liver or kidney cancer. The rearrangement links TRBV9 to TRBJ1-6; D is possibly TRBD1 (6 bases). The CDR3 region is CASSVSGQNNSPLHF. The CDR3 nucleotides read TGTGCCAGCAGCGTAAGTGGACAGAATAATTCACCCCTCCACTTT.